This paragraph covers one TCR beta chain sequence. This clonotype occurred many times. No cognate antigen has been identified for it. The sample holds no much larger clone one base away, and base qualities are not on file. The CDR3 covers 12 residues, taking in both the cysteine and the phenylalanine. The read is trimmed to its CDR3 DNA, 36 bases read in frame from base 1. Libraries were built with RACE. The instrument was a NextSeq 500. During library preparation, unique molecular identifiers were attached to individual cDNA molecules so that TCRs could be counted quantitatively and reproducibly. For every blood RNA sample, sequencing covered both the TCR alpha and TCR beta chains. The study's own analysis went as follows. Samples had a median of 95,638 TCRs, with a range from 23,224 to 690,600. V, J and CDR3 annotation of the TCR reads was carried out using the Decombinator software suite. To make PS versus PT1 abundance plots, every sample was subsampled to the same number of TCRs (28,000). TCRs were defined as expanded if absent before sensitization and observed at least eight times at the 2-week time point. TCRdb redid the processing of the public reads, applying fastp at Q25 and MiXCR, and retained in-frame beta chains. Identical CDR3 protein sequences are pooled into one entry, listed with their most common genes and DNA. TCRdb's processing, not the study's, gives the V and J calls here. The sample has a few hundred thousand distinct CDR3 sequences on record, 4.8% of them singletons. The ten largest account for 2% to 2.5% of the sample.

This entry is derived from a study of human T cells and chemical hapten exposure (dated by TCRdb to the early 2020s). Background on the whole study: For sensitization, 2% DPC in acetone was applied to a 2 cm by 2 cm area of upper inner arm skin. Throughout the study period of around 25 weeks, patients also received therapeutic DPC doses to the scalp every week. Patch tests used Finn chambers with 0.01% DPC on the upper back, scored after 6 days by International Contact Dermatitis Research Group standards. Alopecia areata with under or over 50% scalp involvement, alopecia totalis and alopecia universalis were represented in the patient cohort, which was mostly female. Libraries were pooled for sequencing, and variation in per-sample TCR yields was attributed mainly to small differences in library volumes within the pool. Peripheral blood TCR repertoire changes were tracked in vivo in alopecia patients during primary and secondary sensitization to the hapten diphenylcyclopropenone (DPC). Patient blood was sampled pre-sensitization (week 0) and at 2, 6 and about 24 weeks after DPC sensitization. Under 30 alopecia patients gave blood for TCR sequencing at one to four time points (pre-sensitization, 2, 6 and 24 weeks).

Here is what the overall study found, with its caveats: The number of TCRs above 1 in 1000 frequency did not change with DPC sensitization; there was no evidence of global repertoire structure alterations. After repeated subsampling, the strength of the expansion versus patch-test correlation and the threshold at which it became significant changed. Patch test score correlated positively with the number of PT1 expanded TCRs, reaching significance at thresholds 8, 16 and 32 but not at 4. Compared with pre-sensitization or healthy control sets, expanded TCRs formed significantly more large CDR3 similarity clusters, which is consistent with antigen-driven responses. Because all patients had alopecia, a presumed autoimmune disease, the immune response of the patients might differ from that of healthy individuals.

This specimen's time point label, per the study, means: patch test 1, 2 weeks after DPC sensitization. The treatment or condition label of this sample denotes: therapeutic diphenylcyclopropenone sensitization with weekly scalp DPC. At every patch-test visit, the blood draw took place before the patch test was put on. Eligible patients were aged 18 to 70, diagnosed with alopecia, deemed suitable for DPC therapy, and excluded if pregnant. Total RNA was isolated from unfractionated whole blood collected in Tempus Blood RNA tubes. Recombination joined TRBV21-1 with TRBJ1-2. TRBV21-1 is designated a pseudogene. This material consisted of whole blood, taken in connection with sensitization to the hapten diphenylcyclopropenone (DPC). This sequence originates from a woman in her forties or fifties with alopecia areata. Some clones in this sample may be carry-over from other donors' samples. The base sequence is TGTGCCAGGACTTTCCATCGGTATGGCTACACCTTC. This gives the protein CARTFHRYGYTF.